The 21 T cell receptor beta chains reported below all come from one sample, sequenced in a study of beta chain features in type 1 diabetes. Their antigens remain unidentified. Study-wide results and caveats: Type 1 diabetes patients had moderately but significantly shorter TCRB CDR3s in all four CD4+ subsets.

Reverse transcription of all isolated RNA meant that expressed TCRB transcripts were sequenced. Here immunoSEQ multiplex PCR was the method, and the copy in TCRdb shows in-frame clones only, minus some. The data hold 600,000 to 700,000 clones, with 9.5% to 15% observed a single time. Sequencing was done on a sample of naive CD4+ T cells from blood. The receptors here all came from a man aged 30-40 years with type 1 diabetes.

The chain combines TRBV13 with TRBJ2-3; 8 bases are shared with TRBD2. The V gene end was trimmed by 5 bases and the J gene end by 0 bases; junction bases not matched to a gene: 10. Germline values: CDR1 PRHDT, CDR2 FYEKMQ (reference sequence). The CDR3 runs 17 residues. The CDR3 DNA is TGTGCCAGCAGCCCCCCGGGGGGGGTCGGAAGCACAGATACGCAGTATTTT. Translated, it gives CASSPPGGVGSTDTQYF.

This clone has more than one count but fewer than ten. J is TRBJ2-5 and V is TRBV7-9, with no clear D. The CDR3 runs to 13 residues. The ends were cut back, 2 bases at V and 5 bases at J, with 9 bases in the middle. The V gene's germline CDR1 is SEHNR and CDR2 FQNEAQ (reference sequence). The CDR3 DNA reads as TGTGCCAGCAGCTTACAGAGTCGGGAGACCCAGTACTTC. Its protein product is CASSLQSRETQYF. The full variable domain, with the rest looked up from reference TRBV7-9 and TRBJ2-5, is DTGVSQNPRHKITKRGQNVTFRCDPISEHNRLYWYRQTLGQGPEFLTYFQNEAQLEKSRLLSDRFSAERPKGSFSTLEIQRTEQGDSAMYLCASSLQSRETQYFGPGTRLLVL.

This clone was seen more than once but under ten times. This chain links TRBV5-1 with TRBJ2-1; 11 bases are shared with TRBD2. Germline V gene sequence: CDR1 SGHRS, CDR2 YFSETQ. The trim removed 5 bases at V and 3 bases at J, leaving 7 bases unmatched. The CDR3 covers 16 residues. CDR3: CASSSPSGGNYNEQFF. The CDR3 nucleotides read TGCGCCAGCAGTTCGCCTAGCGGGGGGAACTACAATGAGCAGTTCTTC. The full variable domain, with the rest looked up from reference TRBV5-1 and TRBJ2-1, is KAGVTQTPRYLIKTRGQQVTLSCSPISGHRSVSWYQQTPGQGLQFLFEYFSETQRNKGNFPGRFSGRQFSNSRSEMNVSTLELGDSALYLCASSSPSGGNYNEQFFGPGTRLTVL.

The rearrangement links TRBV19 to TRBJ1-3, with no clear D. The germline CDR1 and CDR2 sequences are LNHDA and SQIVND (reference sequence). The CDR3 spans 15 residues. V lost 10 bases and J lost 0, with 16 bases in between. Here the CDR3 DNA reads TGTGCCACCTTAGGGTCAGAAGCCTCTGGAAACACCATATATTTT. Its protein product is CATLGSEASGNTIYF.

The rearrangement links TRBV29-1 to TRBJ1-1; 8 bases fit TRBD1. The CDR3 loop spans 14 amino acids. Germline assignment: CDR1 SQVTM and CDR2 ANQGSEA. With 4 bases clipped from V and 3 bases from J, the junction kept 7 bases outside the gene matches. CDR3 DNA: TGCAGCGTTGCGAAAGACAGGGGCGACACTGAAGCTTTCTTT. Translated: CSVAKDRGDTEAFF.

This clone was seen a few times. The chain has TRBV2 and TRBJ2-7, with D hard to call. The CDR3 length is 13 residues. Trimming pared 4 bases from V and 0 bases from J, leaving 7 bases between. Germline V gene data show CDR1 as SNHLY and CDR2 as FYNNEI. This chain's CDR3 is CASSADLSYEQYF. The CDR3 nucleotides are TGTGCCAGCAGTGCGGACCTCTCCTACGAGCAGTACTTC.

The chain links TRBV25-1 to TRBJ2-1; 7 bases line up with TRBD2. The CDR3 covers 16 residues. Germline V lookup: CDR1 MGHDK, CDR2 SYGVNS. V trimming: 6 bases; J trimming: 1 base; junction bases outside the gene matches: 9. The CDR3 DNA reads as TGTGCCAGCAGGGGGGAGACTAGCTGGTCCTACAATGAGCAGTTCTTC. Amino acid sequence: CASRGETSWSYNEQFF.

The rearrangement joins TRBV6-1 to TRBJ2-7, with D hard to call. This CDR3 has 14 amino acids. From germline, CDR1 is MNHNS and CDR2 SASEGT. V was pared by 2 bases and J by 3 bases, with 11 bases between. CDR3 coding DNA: TGTGCCAGCAGTGAATTCTCCCAAGGCTACGAGCAGTACTTC. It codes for CASSEFSQGYEQYF.

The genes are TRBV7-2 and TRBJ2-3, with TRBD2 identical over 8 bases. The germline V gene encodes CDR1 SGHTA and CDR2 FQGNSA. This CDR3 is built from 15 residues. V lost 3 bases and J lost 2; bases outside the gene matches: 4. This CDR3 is CASSLWRGVTDTQYF. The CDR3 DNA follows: TGTGCCAGCAGCTTGTGGCGGGGGGTCACAGATACGCAGTATTTT. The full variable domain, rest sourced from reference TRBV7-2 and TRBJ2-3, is GAGVSQSPSNKVTEKGKDVELRCDPISGHTALYWYRQSLGQGLEFLIYFQGNSAPDKSGLPSDRFSAERTGGSVSTLTIQRTQQEDSAVYLCASSLWRGVTDTQYFGPGTRLTVL.

DNA of the CDR3: TGCAGCGTTGAGGGGTACGGGACCCAGTACTTC. The encoded protein is CSVEGYGTQYF. The chain recombines TRBV29-1 with TRBJ2-5, with unresolved D. Trimming took 3 bases from V and 7 from J, leaving 9 bases between them. The CDR3 covers 11 residues. CDR1 is SQVTM and CDR2 is ANQGSEA in the germline V gene.

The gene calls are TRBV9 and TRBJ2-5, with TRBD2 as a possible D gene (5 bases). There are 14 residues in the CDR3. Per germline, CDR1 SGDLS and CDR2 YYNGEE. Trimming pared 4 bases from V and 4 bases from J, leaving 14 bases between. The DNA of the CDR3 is TGTGCCAGCAGCCCCCCCGGAGGTGGAGAGACCCAGTACTTC. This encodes CASSPPGGGETQYF.

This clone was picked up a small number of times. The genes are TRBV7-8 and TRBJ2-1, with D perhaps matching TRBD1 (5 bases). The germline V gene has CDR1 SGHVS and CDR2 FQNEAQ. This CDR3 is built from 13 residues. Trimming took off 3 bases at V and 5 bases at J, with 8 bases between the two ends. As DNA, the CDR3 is TGTGCCAGCAGCTTCCAGGGTGACAATGAGCAGTTCTTC. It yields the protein CASSFQGDNEQFF.

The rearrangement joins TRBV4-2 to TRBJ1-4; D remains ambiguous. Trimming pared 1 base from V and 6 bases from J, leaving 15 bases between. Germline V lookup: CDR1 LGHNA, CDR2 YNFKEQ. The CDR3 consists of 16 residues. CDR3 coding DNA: TGTGCCAGCAGCCAAGTTAGCCGTGGCACCGATGAAAAACTGTTTTTT. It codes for CASSQVSRGTDEKLFF.

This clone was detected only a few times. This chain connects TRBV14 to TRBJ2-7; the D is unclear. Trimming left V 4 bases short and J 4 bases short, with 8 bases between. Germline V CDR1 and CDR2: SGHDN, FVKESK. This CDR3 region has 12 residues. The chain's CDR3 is CASSLKQYEQYF. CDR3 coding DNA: TGTGCCAGCAGCCTTAAGCAGTACGAGCAGTACTTC.

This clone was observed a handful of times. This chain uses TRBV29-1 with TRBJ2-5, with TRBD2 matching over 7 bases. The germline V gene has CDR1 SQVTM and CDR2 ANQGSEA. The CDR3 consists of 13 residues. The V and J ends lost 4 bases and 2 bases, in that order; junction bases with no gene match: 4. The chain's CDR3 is CSVVWGGQETQYF. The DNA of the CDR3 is TGCAGCGTTGTGTGGGGGGGACAAGAGACCCAGTACTTC.

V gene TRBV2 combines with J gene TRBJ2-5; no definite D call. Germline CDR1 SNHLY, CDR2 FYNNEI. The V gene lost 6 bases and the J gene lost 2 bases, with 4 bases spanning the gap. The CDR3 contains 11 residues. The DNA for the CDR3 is TGTGCCAGCAGGGTGCAAGAGACCCAGTACTTC. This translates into CASRVQETQYF. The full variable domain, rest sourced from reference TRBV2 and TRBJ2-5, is EPEVTQTPSHQVTQMGQEVILRCVPISNHLYFYWYRQILGQKVEFLVSFYNNEISEKSEIFDDQFSVERPDGSNFTLKIRSTKLEDSAMYFCASRVQETQYFGPGTRLLVL.

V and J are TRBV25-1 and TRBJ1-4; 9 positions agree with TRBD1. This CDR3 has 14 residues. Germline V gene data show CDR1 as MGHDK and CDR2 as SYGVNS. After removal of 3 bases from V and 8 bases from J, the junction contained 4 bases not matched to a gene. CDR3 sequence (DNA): TGTGCCAGCAGTGAGGGACAGGGTTTCGAAAAACTGTTTTTT. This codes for CASSEGQGFEKLFF. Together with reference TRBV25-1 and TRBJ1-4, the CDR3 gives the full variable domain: EADIYQTPRYLVIGTGKKITLECSQTMGHDKMYWYQQDPGMELHLIHYSYGVNSTEKGDLSSESTVSRIRTEHFPLTLESARPSHTSQYLCASSEGQGFEKLFFGSGTQLSVL.

This CDR3 reads CASTEGRGLGNEQFF. Here the CDR3 DNA reads TGTGCCAGCACCGAGGGGCGGGGCCTGGGTAATGAGCAGTTCTTC. This chain links TRBV2 with TRBJ2-1, with D possibly TRBD2 on 6 matching bases. Trimming stripped 7 bases from V and 7 bases from J, with 20 bases between. Germline V gene lookup returns CDR1 SNHLY and CDR2 FYNNEI. The CDR3 has 15 amino acids.

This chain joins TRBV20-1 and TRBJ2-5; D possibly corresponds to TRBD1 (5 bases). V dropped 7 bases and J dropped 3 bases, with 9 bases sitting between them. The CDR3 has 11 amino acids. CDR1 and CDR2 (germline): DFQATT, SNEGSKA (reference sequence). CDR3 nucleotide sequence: TGCAGTGTGGGCAGGGAAGAGACCCAGTACTTC. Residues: CSVGREETQYF.

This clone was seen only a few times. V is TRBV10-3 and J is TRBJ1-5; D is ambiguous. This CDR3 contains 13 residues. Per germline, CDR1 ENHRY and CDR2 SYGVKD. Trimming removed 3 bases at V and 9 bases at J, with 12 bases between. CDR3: CAISDEGLGPQHF. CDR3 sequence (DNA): TGTGCCATCAGTGACGAGGGCTTGGGGCCCCAGCATTTT.

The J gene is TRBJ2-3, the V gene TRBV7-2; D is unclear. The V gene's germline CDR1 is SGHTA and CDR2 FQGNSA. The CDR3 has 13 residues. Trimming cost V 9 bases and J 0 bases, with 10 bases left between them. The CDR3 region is CASGWASTDTQYF. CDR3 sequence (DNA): TGTGCCAGTGGTTGGGCTAGCACAGATACGCAGTATTTT.